Sequencing of this T cell receptor beta chain was carried out in a study of CD4+ T cells in melanoma. The assay was immunoSEQ multiplex PCR, and TCRdb's table has in-frame clones only and misses some. The data show 110,000 to 150,000 clones, 92% seen once. The CDR3 has 20 amino acids. Per germline, CDR1 MGHRA and CDR2 YSYEKL. Trimming removed 0 bases from V and 7 bases from J; junction bases left unmatched: 18. This clone was recorded only once. The source is a human donor with melanoma. The chain carries TRBV4-1 and TRBJ2-5, with TRBD2 matching 12 bases. For the CDR3, the DNA is TGCGCCAGCAGCCAAGAACCTCCAAGTTGGCTAGCGGGGGGGCAGGGGACCCAGTACTTC. Amino acids: CASSQEPPSWLAGGQGTQYF.